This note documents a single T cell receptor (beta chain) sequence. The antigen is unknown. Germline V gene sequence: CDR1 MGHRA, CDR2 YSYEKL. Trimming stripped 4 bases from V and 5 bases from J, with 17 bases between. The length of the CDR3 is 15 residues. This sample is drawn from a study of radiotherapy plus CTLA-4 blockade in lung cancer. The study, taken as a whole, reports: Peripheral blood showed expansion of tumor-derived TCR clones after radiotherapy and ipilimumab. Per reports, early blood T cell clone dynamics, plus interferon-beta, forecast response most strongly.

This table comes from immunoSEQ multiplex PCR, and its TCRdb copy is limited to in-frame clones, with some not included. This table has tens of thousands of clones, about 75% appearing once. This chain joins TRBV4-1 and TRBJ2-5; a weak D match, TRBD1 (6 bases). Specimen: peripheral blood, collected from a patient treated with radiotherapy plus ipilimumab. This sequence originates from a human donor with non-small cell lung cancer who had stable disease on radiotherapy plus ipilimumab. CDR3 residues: CASSLPDRFVETQYF. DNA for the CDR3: TGCGCCAGCAGCCTACCCGACAGGTTTGTGGAGACCCAGTACTTC.